The rows below give T cell receptor beta chains drawn from one sample of a study of CDR3 diversity in severe acne. TCRdb called the PCR reads again in MiXCR, with one record for every CDR3 protein. The sample shows over 100,000 distinct CDR3 sequences, roughly half of them seen only once. Specimen: blood. These receptor sequences come from a male donor with acne. Both conserved end residues are part of each CDR3. The order of the fields is J gene, clone size, V gene, D gene, CDR3 protein, CDR3 DNA. D genes are given only for firm matches. Size is omitted from some rows. Given values are once, few, many or a class for expanded clones.

TRBJ2-7,NA,TRBV6-1,NA,CASSGTGAGYEQYF,TGTGCCAGCAGTGGAACGGGAGCGGGTTACGAGCAGTACTTC
TRBJ2-1,NA,TRBV20-1,TRBD2,CSVLTSGSKSYNEQFF,TGCAGTGTTCTGACTAGCGGGAGTAAATCCTACAATGAGCAGTTCTTC
TRBJ1-4,NA,TRBV5-4,TRBD1,CASSETGGATNEKLFF,TGTGCCAGCAGCGAAACAGGGGGCGCAACTAATGAAAAACTGTTTTTT
TRBJ2-1,many,TRBV20-1,NA,CSARDLETGIDGQFF,TGCAGTGCTAGAGACCTAGAGACCGGGATCGATGGGCAGTTCTTC
TRBJ1-1,NA,TRBV4-1,NA,CASRQDLEPEAFF,TGCGCCAGCAGACAAGACTTGGAACCTGAAGCTTTCTTT
TRBJ2-7,few,TRBV10-1,TRBD1,CASSDRTGFGYEQYF,TGCGCCAGCAGTGATCGGACAGGGTTCGGCTACGAGCAGTACTTC
TRBJ2-7,NA,TRBV7-2,NA,CASTGGTGEVHEQYF,TGTGCCAGCACGGGCGGGACGGGGGAGGTCCACGAGCAGTACTTC
TRBJ2-7,NA,TRBV7-6,NA,CASSHGAHEQYF,TGTGCCAGCAGCCACGGGGCTCACGAGCAGTACTTC
TRBJ2-2,few,TRBV2,NA,CARVVGTGELFF,TGTGCCAGAGTAGTTGGGACCGGGGAGCTGTTTTTT
TRBJ2-7,many,TRBV3-1,NA,CASSHGARLLLYEQYF,TGTGCCAGCAGCCATGGCGCCAGACTGCTACTCTACGAGCAGTACTTC
TRBJ1-6,many,TRBV6-2/TRBV6-3,NA,CASSYSSNSPLHF,TGTGCCAGCAGTTACTCGAGTAATTCACCCCTCCACTTT
TRBJ2-7,NA,TRBV7-6,NA,CASSLDEVGNEQYF,TGTGCCAGCAGCTTAGATGAAGTGGGTAACGAGCAGTACTTC
TRBJ1-1,NA,TRBV20-1,NA,CSARGSGRAFF,TGCAGTGCTAGAGGTAGCGGGAGGGCCTTCTTT
TRBJ2-7,NA,TRBV3-1,NA,CASSQAAHEQYF,TGTGCCAGCAGCCAAGCAGCCCACGAGCAGTACTTC
TRBJ1-2,NA,TRBV20-1,NA,CSAPSPRFYGYTF,TGCAGTGCTCCTTCCCCAAGGTTCTATGGCTACACCTTC
TRBJ1-1,many,TRBV9,NA,CASSASMNTEAFF,TGTGCCAGCAGCGCTTCGATGAACACTGAAGCTTTCTTT
TRBJ1-2,many,TRBV13,TRBD1,CASSFQSGQRYGYTF,TGTGCCAGCAGCTTTCAATCGGGACAGAGGTATGGCTACACCTTC
TRBJ2-7,NA,TRBV10-2,NA,CASSEWASSYEQYF,TGCGCCAGCAGTGAGTGGGCGTCCTCCTACGAGCAGTACTTC
TRBJ2-3,NA,TRBV20-1,NA,CSVNSNPHGEALTDTQYF,TGCAGTGTCAACTCGAACCCCCATGGGGAGGCGTTGACAGATACGCAGTATTTT
TRBJ2-7,many,TRBV7-7,NA,CASSPSVGNYEQYF,TGTGCCAGCAGCCCGTCGGTAGGAAACTACGAGCAGTACTTC
TRBJ2-4,many,TRBV3-1,NA,CASSQGGGVKNIQYF,TGTGCCAGCAGCCAAGGGGGCGGGGTCAAAAACATTCAGTACTTC
TRBJ1-1,NA,TRBV28,NA,CASSLGGEGGNTEAFF,TGTGCCAGCAGTTTGGGGGGGGAGGGGGGAAACACTGAAGCTTTCTTT
TRBJ2-1,NA,TRBV7-3,TRBD2,CASSFGGGANNEQFF,TGTGCCAGCAGCTTCGGGGGAGGGGCGAACAATGAGCAGTTCTTC
TRBJ2-3,NA,TRBV10-3,TRBD1,CAISEMDRATDTQYF,TGTGCCATCAGTGAGATGGACAGGGCCACAGATACGCAGTATTTT
TRBJ2-1,many,TRBV10-1,TRBD2,CASSRGLAEGNEQFF,TGCGCCAGCAGTCGGGGACTAGCGGAGGGGAATGAGCAGTTCTTC
TRBJ2-2,few,TRBV6-5,TRBD2,CASSYSSGLAGVKSGELFF,TGTGCCAGCAGTTACTCCTCAGGACTAGCGGGAGTGAAATCAGGGGAGCTGTTTTTT
TRBJ1-1,NA,TRBV7-9,NA,CASTVGGWEAFF,TGTGCCAGCACCGTAGGAGGCTGGGAAGCTTTCTTT
TRBJ2-7,NA,TRBV6-7,NA,CAAAGGDTYEQYF,TGTGCCGCCGCCGGGGGCGACACCTACGAGCAGTACTTC
TRBJ2-2,few,TRBV25-1,TRBD2,CASSEEGLAGDEAGELFF,TGTGCCAGCAGTGAGGAGGGACTAGCGGGAGATGAGGCCGGGGAGCTGTTTTTT
TRBJ2-1,many,TRBV29-1,NA,CSVEGDSSYNEQFF,TGCAGCGTTGAGGGAGACAGCTCCTACAATGAGCAGTTCTTC
TRBJ2-3,NA,TRBV2,TRBD2,CASSYSGRAVDTQYF,TGTGCCAGCAGTTATAGCGGGAGAGCGGTAGATACGCAGTATTTT
TRBJ2-2,few,TRBV24-1,TRBD2,CATSDLGRAGAWELFF,TGTGCCACCAGTGATTTGGGCCGAGCGGGAGCATGGGAGCTGTTTTTT
TRBJ2-7,few,TRBV28,NA,CASSFGAGATYEQYF,TGTGCCAGCAGTTTCGGGGCGGGGGCGACGTACGAGCAGTACTTC
TRBJ1-6,many,TRBV2,TRBD1,CASSPRTGDSPLHF,TGTGCCAGCAGTCCTAGGACAGGGGATTCACCCCTCCACTTT
TRBJ2-3,medium-sized,TRBV7-9,NA,CASSVGLRSTDTQYF,TGTGCCAGCAGCGTCGGGCTTAGAAGCACAGATACGCAGTATTTT
TRBJ1-1,NA,TRBV27,NA,CTGSTNQNTEAFF,TGTACCGGCAGTACGAACCAGAACACTGAAGCTTTCTTT
TRBJ1-2,many,TRBV9,TRBD1,CASSAGGGVSGYTF,TGTGCCAGCAGCGCAGGGGGCGGTGTATCTGGCTACACCTTC
TRBJ2-5,many,TRBV7-6,NA,CASSLDIQETQYF,TGTGCCAGCAGCTTAGACATCCAAGAGACCCAGTACTTC
TRBJ1-4,NA,TRBV25-1,TRBD1,CASSAIRGRDEKLFF,TGTGCCAGCAGTGCCATCAGGGGGCGGGATGAAAAACTGTTTTTT
TRBJ2-7,once,TRBV10-1,NA,CASSARDQFYEQYF,TGCGCCAGCAGTGCTCGGGACCAATTTTACGAGCAGTACTTC
TRBJ1-4,NA,TRBV25-1,NA,CASIGDEGRLFF,TGTGCCAGCATCGGGGACGAGGGTCGACTGTTTTTT
TRBJ1-6,many,TRBV7-3,NA,CASSLNGYRSPLHF,TGTGCCAGCAGCTTAAACGGTTACCGTTCACCCCTCCACTTT
TRBJ1-2,many,TRBV19,NA,CASSPRGGPYGYTF,TGTGCCAGTAGTCCCAGGGGAGGCCCCTATGGCTACACCTTC
TRBJ2-3,many,TRBV3-1,TRBD1,CASSQARDRDTDTQYF,TGTGCCAGCAGCCAAGCGCGGGACAGGGACACAGATACGCAGTATTTT
TRBJ2-5,NA,TRBV29-1,TRBD2,CSAAPGGQETQYF,TGCAGCGCAGCTCCGGGAGGACAAGAGACCCAGTACTTC
TRBJ2-7,NA,TRBV7-9,NA,CASSLVQGGYGYTFEQYF,NA
TRBJ1-4,few,TRBV19,NA,CASSISGAGEKLFF,TGTGCCAGTAGTATCTCAGGGGCCGGTGAAAAACTGTTTTTT
TRBJ2-3,NA,TRBV9,NA,CASSPPPGYDTQYF,TGTGCCAGCAGCCCACCACCGGGGTATGATACGCAGTATTTT
TRBJ2-5,NA,TRBV28,NA,CASSLYGTLETQYF,TGTGCCAGCAGTTTATATGGGACTCTAGAGACCCAGTACTTC
TRBJ2-3,many,TRBV5-1,TRBD2,CASSLAGTSEDTQYF,TGCGCCAGCAGCTTGGCCGGGACTAGCGAGGATACGCAGTATTTT
TRBJ2-7,many,TRBV29-1,TRBD1,CSVELPGQASYEQYF,TGCAGCGTTGAACTACCGGGACAGGCCTCCTACGAGCAGTACTTC
TRBJ1-4,many,TRBV7-9,NA,CASSLDLAGNEKLFF,TGTGCCAGCAGCTTAGATCTGGCAGGAAATGAAAAACTGTTTTTT